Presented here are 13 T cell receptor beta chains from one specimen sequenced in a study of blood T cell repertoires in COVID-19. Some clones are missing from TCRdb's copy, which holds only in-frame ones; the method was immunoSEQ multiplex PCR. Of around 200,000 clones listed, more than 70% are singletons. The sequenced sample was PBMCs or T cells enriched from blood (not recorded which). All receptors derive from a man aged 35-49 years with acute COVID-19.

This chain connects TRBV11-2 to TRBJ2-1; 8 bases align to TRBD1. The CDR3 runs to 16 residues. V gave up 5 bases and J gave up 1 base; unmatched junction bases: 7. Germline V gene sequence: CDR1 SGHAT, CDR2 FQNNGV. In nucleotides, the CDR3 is TGTGCCAGCAGCAACGGACAGGGACCTTCCTACAATGAGCAGTTCTTC. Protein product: CASSNGQGPSYNEQFF.

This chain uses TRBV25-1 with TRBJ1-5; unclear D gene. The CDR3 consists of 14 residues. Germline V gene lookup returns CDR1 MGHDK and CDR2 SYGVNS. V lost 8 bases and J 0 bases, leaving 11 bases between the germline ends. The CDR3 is CASRIQVSNQPQHF. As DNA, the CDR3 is TGTGCCAGCCGAATTCAGGTTAGCAATCAGCCCCAGCATTTT. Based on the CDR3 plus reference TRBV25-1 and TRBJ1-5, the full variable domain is EADIYQTPRYLVIGTGKKITLECSQTMGHDKMYWYQQDPGMELHLIHYSYGVNSTEKGDLSSESTVSRIRTEHFPLTLESARPSHTSQYLCASRIQVSNQPQHFGDGTRLSIL.

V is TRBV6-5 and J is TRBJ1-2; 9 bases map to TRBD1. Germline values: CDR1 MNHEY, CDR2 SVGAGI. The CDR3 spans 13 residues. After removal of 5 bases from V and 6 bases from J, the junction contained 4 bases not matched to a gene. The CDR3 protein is CASSHRGQDGYTF. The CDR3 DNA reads TGTGCCAGCAGTCACAGGGGGCAGGATGGCTACACCTTC.

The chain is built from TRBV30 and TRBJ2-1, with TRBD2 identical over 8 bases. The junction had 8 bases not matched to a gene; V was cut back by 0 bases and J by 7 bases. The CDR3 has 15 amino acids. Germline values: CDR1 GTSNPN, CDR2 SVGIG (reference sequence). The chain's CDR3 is CAWSVQAGVRNEQFF. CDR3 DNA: TGTGCCTGGAGTGTACAAGCGGGAGTCAGGAATGAGCAGTTCTTC.

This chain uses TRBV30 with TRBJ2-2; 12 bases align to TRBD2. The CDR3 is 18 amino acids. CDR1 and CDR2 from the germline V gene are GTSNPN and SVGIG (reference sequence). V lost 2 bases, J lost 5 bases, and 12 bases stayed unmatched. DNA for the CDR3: TGTGCCTGGAGTTATCCCCGCCTAGCGGGAGGGAGTACCGGGGAGCTGTTTTTT. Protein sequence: CAWSYPRLAGGSTGELFF. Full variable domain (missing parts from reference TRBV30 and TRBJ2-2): SQTIHQWPATLVQPVGSPLSLECTVEGTSNPNLYWYRQAAGRGLQLLFYSVGIGQISSEVPQNLSASRPQDRQFILSSKKLLLSDSGFYLCAWSYPRLAGGSTGELFFGEGSRLTVL.

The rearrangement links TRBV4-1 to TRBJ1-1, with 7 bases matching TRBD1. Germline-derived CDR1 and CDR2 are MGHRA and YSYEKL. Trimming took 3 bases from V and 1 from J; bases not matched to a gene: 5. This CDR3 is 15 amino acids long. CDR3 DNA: TGCGCCAGCAGCCATCTGACAGGGCGGAACACTGAAGCTTTCTTT. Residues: CASSHLTGRNTEAFF.

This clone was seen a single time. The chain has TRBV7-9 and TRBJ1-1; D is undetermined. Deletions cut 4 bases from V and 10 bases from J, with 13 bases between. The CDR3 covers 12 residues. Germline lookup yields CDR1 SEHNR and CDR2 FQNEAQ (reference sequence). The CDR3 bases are TGTGCCAGCAGCTCCGCGCGAATCGGAGCTTTCTTT. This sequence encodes CASSSARIGAFF.

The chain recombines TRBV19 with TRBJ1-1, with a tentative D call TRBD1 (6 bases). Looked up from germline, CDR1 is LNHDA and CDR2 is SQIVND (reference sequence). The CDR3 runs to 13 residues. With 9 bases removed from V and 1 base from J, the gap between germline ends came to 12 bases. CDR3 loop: CASRGPGNTEAFF. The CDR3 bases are TGTGCCAGCAGGGGACCGGGGAACACTGAAGCTTTCTTT.

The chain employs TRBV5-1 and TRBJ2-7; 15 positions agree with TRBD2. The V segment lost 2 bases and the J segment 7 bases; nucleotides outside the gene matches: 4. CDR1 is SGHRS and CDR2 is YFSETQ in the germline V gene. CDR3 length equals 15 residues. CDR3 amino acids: CASSFIGLAGGEQYF. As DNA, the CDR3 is TGCGCCAGCAGCTTTATCGGACTAGCGGGAGGGGAGCAGTACTTC.

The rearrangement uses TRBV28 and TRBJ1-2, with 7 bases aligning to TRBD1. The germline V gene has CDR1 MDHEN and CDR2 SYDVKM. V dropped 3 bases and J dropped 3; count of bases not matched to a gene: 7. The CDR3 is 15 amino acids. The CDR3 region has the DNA TGTGCCAGCAGTTTCTTCGACAGGGTCCACTATGGCTACACCTTC. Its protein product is CASSFFDRVHYGYTF.

CDR3 amino acids: CASRPDSGPFNEQFF. The CDR3 coding sequence is TGTGCCAGCAGGCCTGACAGCGGGCCCTTCAATGAGCAGTTCTTC. This sequence joins TRBV6-2 or TRBV6-3 and TRBJ2-1; D may be TRBD2 (6 bases). Looked up from germline, CDR1 is MNHEY and CDR2 is SVGEGT. Trimming took off 6 bases at V and 6 bases at J, with 18 bases between the two ends. The CDR3 covers 15 residues.

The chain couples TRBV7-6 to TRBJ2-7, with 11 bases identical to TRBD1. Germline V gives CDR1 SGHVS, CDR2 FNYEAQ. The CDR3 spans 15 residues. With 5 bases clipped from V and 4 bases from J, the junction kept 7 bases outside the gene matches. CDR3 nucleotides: TGTGCCAGCAGCCACGGGACAGGGGGGCGATACGAGCAGTACTTC. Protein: CASSHGTGGRYEQYF.

Here the CDR3 DNA reads TGTGCCTGGAGGGACTTCCCCCGCGCAGATACGCAGTATTTT. Protein: CAWRDFPRADTQYF. The V and J genes are TRBV30 and TRBJ2-3; TRBD2 is a possible D gene (5 bases). Germline assignment: CDR1 GTSNPN and CDR2 SVGIG (reference sequence). The CDR3 is 14 residues long. Deletions cut 3 bases from V and 4 bases from J, with 14 bases between.